One and the same sample provided the 12 T cell receptor beta chains below, sequenced in a study of CD4 T cells in relation to SARS-CoV-2 and coronaviruses. TCRdb keeps only in-frame clones here, not all; method: immunoSEQ multiplex PCR. The data show 50,000 to 70,000 clones, roughly 94% seen once. Sequenced sample: naive CD4+ T cells from PBMCs. The subset was: naive CD4+ T cells isolated by negative enrichment. The receptor set was obtained from an adult with COVID-19.

The chain couples TRBV6-2 or TRBV6-3 to TRBJ2-6; 10 positions agree with TRBD1. J was trimmed by 1 base and V by 5 bases; bases with no gene match: 8. Germline-derived CDR1 and CDR2 are MNHEY and SVGEGT. The CDR3 is 18 residues long. DNA of the CDR3: TGTGCCAGCAGTACACCGGGACAGGGGCGATCTGGGGCCAACGTCCTGACTTTC. Translated: CASSTPGQGRSGANVLTF.

The J gene is TRBJ2-5, the V gene TRBV18; D remains ambiguous. The V gene lost 0 bases and the J gene lost 5 bases, with 7 bases spanning the gap. Germline V lookup: CDR1 KGHSH, CDR2 LQKENI. CDR3 length equals 13 residues. The CDR3 reads CASSPPDGETQYF. In nucleotides, the CDR3 is TGTGCCAGCTCACCACCGGATGGTGAGACCCAGTACTTC.

This clone occurred once. V usage is TRBV5-1 and J usage is TRBJ2-4; 8 nucleotides line up with TRBD1. This CDR3 is 14 amino acids long. Germline V lookup: CDR1 SGHRS, CDR2 YFSETQ. After removal of 4 bases from V and 8 bases from J, the junction contained 8 bases not matched to a gene. The CDR3 loop is CASSVTGGLDIQYF. The CDR3 region has the DNA TGCGCCAGCAGCGTCACAGGGGGTTTGGACATTCAGTACTTC. Filled out from reference TRBV5-1 and TRBJ2-4, the complete variable domain reads KAGVTQTPRYLIKTRGQQVTLSCSPISGHRSVSWYQQTPGQGLQFLFEYFSETQRNKGNFPGRFSGRQFSNSRSEMNVSTLELGDSALYLCASSVTGGLDIQYFGAGTRLSVL.

The chain employs TRBV9 and TRBJ1-6, with D tentatively TRBD1 (5 bases). Trimming took off 4 bases at V and 6 bases at J, with 14 bases between the two ends. CDR1 and CDR2 from the germline V gene are SGDLS and YYNGEE. This CDR3 spans 15 amino acids. This CDR3 reads CASSPLGDGNSPLHF. The CDR3 bases are TGTGCCAGCAGCCCTCTCGGGGACGGTAATTCACCCCTCCACTTT.

V and J are TRBV18 and TRBJ2-7, with TRBD1 identical over 10 bases. V was clipped by 2 bases and J by 0 bases; unmatched bases: 4. Germline CDR1 KGHSH, CDR2 LQKENI. The CDR3 is made up of 16 amino acids. The CDR3 protein is CASSPMGQGTSYEQYF. The CDR3 nucleotides are TGTGCCAGCTCACCAATGGGACAGGGGACCTCCTACGAGCAGTACTTC. The full variable domain, with the rest looked up from reference TRBV18 and TRBJ2-7, is NAGVMQNPRHLVRRRGQEARLRCSPMKGHSHVYWYRQLPEEGLKFMVYLQKENIIDESGMPKERFSAEFPKEGPSILRIQQVVRGDSAAYFCASSPMGQGTSYEQYFGPGTRLTVT.

The rearrangement links TRBV9 to TRBJ2-2; D possibly corresponds to TRBD2 (6 bases). The CDR3 runs 13 residues. The V and J ends lost 7 bases and 1 base respectively, with 8 bases between them. The germline CDR1 and CDR2 sequences are SGDLS and YYNGEE. The CDR3 DNA is TGTGCCAGCGGTAGCGGGAACACCGGGGAGCTGTTTTTT. Its translation: CASGSGNTGELFF.

This chain connects TRBV28 to TRBJ2-2; 10 bases are shared with TRBD2. The germline V gene encodes CDR1 MDHEN and CDR2 SYDVKM. The CDR3 runs 14 residues. Trimming removed 3 bases from V and 7 bases from J; junction bases left unmatched: 2. The CDR3 is CASSFTSGIGELFF. CDR3 bases: TGTGCCAGCAGTTTCACTAGCGGGATCGGGGAGCTGTTTTTT.

The J gene is TRBJ2-2, the V gene TRBV2; 9 nucleotides align to TRBD2. Germline lookup yields CDR1 SNHLY and CDR2 FYNNEI. Trimming at V came to 6 bases and at J to 5 bases, leaving 7 bases not matched to a gene. The CDR3 extends over 15 amino acids. The CDR3, as DNA: TGTGCCAGCAGGGGAGGGCTAGCGGGAACCGGGGAGCTGTTTTTT. Its translation is CASRGGLAGTGELFF.

This clone appeared once. The chain couples TRBV4-1 to TRBJ2-5, with TRBD2 as a possible D gene (6 bases). This CDR3 is 16 amino acids long. Germline assignment: CDR1 MGHRA and CDR2 YSYEKL. The ends were cut back, 2 bases at V and 3 bases at J, with 16 bases in the middle. The chain's CDR3 is CASSQLGLGGEETQYF. The CDR3 DNA is TGCGCCAGCAGCCAACTAGGTTTGGGAGGAGAAGAGACCCAGTACTTC.

J is TRBJ2-5 and V is TRBV2; D gene uncertain. V lost 6 bases and J lost 2, with 1 base in between. The CDR3 sequence is 10 residues long. Germline loops: CDR1 SNHLY, CDR2 FYNNEI. Here the CDR3 DNA reads TGTGCCAGCAGGCAAGAGACCCAGTACTTC. Its protein product is CASRQETQYF.

The chain is built from TRBV5-1 and TRBJ2-5; D gene ambiguous. With 0 bases removed from V and 1 base from J, the gap between germline ends came to 10 bases. Germline V CDR1 and CDR2: SGHRS, YFSETQ. The CDR3 length is 15 residues. CDR3 sequence: CASSLEGSSQETQYF. The CDR3 DNA follows: TGCGCCAGCAGCTTGGAAGGTTCCAGCCAAGAGACCCAGTACTTC.

V is TRBV24-1 and J is TRBJ2-3, with a possible D match to TRBD2 (6 bases). Germline CDR1 and CDR2: KGHDR and SFDVKD. The V end lost 7 bases, the J end lost 1 base, and 17 bases lay between the germline ends. The CDR3 length is 16 residues. In nucleotides, the CDR3 is TGTGCCACCAGCCGGGGCGGGGTGGGGGGCACAGATACGCAGTATTTT. Translated: CATSRGGVGGTDTQYF.